This is a list of T cell receptor beta chains from one sample in a study of OX40 agonist ivuxolimab in advanced cancers. TCRdb's table, derived via immunoSEQ multiplex PCR, lists solely in-frame clones and lacks some. The sample carries approximately 40,000 clones, 87% recorded once. Here the sequenced sample was CD4+ or CD8+ T cells sorted from blood, taken in a trial of the OX40 agonist ivuxolimab. All receptors come from an adult with an advanced solid tumor such as melanoma, head and neck, liver or kidney cancer. CDR3s include the opening cysteine and the closing phenylalanine or tryptophan.

v_gene | CDR3aa
TRBV15 | CATSITRNTEAFF
TRBV30 | CAWKNPAGELFF
TRBV13 | CASSGDGGEQFF
TRBV30 | CAWSAIMGSGGDTQYF
TRBV10-3 | CAISEWAAGAYGYTF
TRBV7-9 | CASSANMRGTGWYF
TRBV23-1 | CASSQSPGNYGYTF
TRBV13 | CASSLGLSGDYEQYF
TRBV30 | CAWSVGAGYHEQYF
TRBV2 | CASVGQDTGELFF
TRBV7-9 | CASSSGGTGPDSPLHF
TRBV6-5 | CASSYSEDYGYTF
TRBV4-1 | CASSHRTGSNQPQHF
TRBV7-9 | CASSLAAGLDNEQFF
TRBV5-4 | CASSLIALGEETQYF
TRBV5-6 | CASSPSWSYEQYF
TRBV4-2 | CASSQAAGGTTDTQYF
TRBV4-2 | CASSQDLYGGGDTEAFF
TRBV4-1 | CASSQDGWDEQFF
TRBV7-6 | CASSPPWDSYEQYF
TRBV11-3 | CASSFRGLNTEAFF
TRBV30 | CAWSPGTTNTGELFF
TRBV9 | CASSEHRAPYNEQFF
TRBV19 | CASSPTTGSSDTQYF
TRBV7-9 | CASSPGVHSNQPQHF
TRBV2 | CASSEEGSSYNSPLHF
TRBV4-1 | CASSQDGGSRGEQYF
TRBV27 | CASSGEDTEAFF